The present T cell receptor beta chain was sequenced within a study of T-cell reconstitution after alpha-beta-depleted transplantation in children. Unique molecular identifiers were incorporated when the TCRbeta library was constructed. TCRdb analysed the PCR reads with MiXCR anew, one entry per CDR3 protein. This sample yields a few hundred thousand distinct CDR3 sequences, of which roughly a tenth are seen a single time; over 25% belongs to the top ten. This clonotype was observed at least ten times. Its antigen is not known. Study-wide findings and caveats: T-cell counts and diversity at one year post-transplant came mainly from newly produced T cells.

The TCR comes from a child younger than two with acute myeloid leukemia, due to receive a stem cell transplant. This specimen was PBMCs, taken before TCRalphabeta/CD19-depleted stem cell transplant.

CDR3 region: CASSYSGWGGEAFF. DNA of the CDR3: TGTGCCAGCAGTTACTCAGGGTGGGGGGGTGAAGCTTTCTTT. The chain combines TRBV6-5 with TRBJ1-1, with a possible D match to TRBD1 (5 bases). With 0 bases removed from V and 7 bases from J, the gap between germline ends came to 12 bases. This CDR3 has 14 amino acids. Germline CDR1 MNHEY, CDR2 SVGAGI.